This is a list of T cell receptor beta chains from one sample in a study of T cells in Graves' hyperthyroidism and ophthalmopathy. In TCRdb, the multiplex PCR reads were re-called with MiXCR into one record per CDR3 protein. The table shows about 600,000 distinct CDR3 sequences, with around 15% occurring only once. The sequencing input was blood. Source of these receptors: a woman in her forties or fifties with Graves' ophthalmopathy. Each CDR3 is given without its conserved first and last residue.

TRBV6-2/TRBV6-3,ASCANSYNEQF
TRBV19,ASSTVGQGLTGELF
TRBV5-1,ASTAVSDTQY
TRBV12-3/TRBV12-4,ASSPRGLAGGRLKLGQETQY
TRBV12-3/TRBV12-4,ASSFDRVNEQF
TRBV7-9,ASTTTGGGNQPQH
TRBV3-1,ASSQEEQRGGSSNIQY
TRBV5-6,ASSLIPRSSTDTQY
TRBV9,ASGRDTTGVVQY
TRBV5-1,ASSPFGNEQF
TRBV7-9,ASSGDDRGIANYGYT
TRBV2,ASRDRGFSGNTIY
TRBV2,ASSESGGFGRENPEQY
TRBV12-3/TRBV12-4,ATTSAGVGAF